The following is a TCR beta chain sequence with its context. The antigen is unknown. With 7 bases removed from V and 8 bases from J, the gap between germline ends came to 9 bases. The CDR3 extends over 11 amino acids. Germline assignment: CDR1 SEHNR and CDR2 FQNEAQ (reference sequence). This entry comes from a study of cytomegalovirus exposure and HLA in healthy donors. Findings and caveats of the study: It emerged from a later analysis that several of the most significant clusters appeared to be linked to common viral pathogens. Overall, around 160 TCR beta chains were annotated as cytomegalovirus-associated. Whilst most TCR sequences proved rare, a subset of public TCRs occurred across many donors.

PCR employed 60 Vbeta and 13 Jbeta primers. Profiled with immunoSEQ multiplex PCR; TCRdb holds only in-frame clones, not every one. In total, the table holds about 130,000 clones. The chain is built from TRBV7-9 and TRBJ2-1; D may be TRBD2 (5 bases). The clonotype originates from a woman between 40 and 50 years old in good health and CMV-seropositive. Sequenced sample: PBMCs. In DNA form, the CDR3 reads TGTGCCAGCACGGGGTTATATGAGCAGTTCTTC. Translated: CASTGLYEQFF.